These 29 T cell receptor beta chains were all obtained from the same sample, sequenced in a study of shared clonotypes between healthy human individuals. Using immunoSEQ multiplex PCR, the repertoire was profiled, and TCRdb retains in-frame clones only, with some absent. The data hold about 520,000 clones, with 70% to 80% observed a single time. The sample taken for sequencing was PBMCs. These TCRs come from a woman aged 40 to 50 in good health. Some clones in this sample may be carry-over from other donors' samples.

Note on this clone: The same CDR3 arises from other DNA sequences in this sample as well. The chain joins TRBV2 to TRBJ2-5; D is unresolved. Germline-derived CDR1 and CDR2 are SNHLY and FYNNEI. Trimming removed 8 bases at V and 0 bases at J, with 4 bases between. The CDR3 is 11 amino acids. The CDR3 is CASAYQETQYF. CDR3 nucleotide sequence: TGTGCCAGCGCGTACCAAGAGACCCAGTACTTC.

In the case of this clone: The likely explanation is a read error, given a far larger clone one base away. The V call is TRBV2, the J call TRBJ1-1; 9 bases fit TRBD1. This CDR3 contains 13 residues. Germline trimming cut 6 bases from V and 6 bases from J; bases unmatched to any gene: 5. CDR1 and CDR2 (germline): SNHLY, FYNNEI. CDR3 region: CASRTDRGSEAFF. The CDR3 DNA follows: TGTGCCAGCAGGACGGACAGGGGCTCTGAAGCTTTCTTT.

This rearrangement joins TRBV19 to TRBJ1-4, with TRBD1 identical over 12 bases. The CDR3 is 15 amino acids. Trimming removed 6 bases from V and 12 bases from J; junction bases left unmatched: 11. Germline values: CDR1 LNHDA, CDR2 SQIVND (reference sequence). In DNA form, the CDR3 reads TGTGCCAGTAGCAAAGACCCGGGACAGGGGGCCGAACTGTTTTTT. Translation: CASSKDPGQGAELFF.

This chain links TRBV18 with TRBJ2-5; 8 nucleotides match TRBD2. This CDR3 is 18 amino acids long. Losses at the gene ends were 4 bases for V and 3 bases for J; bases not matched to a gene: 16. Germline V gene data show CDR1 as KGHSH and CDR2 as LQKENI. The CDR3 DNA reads TGTGCCAGCTCACGCGAACCAAGAAGCGGGAGAGGGGAAGAGACCCAGTACTTC. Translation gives CASSREPRSGRGEETQYF.

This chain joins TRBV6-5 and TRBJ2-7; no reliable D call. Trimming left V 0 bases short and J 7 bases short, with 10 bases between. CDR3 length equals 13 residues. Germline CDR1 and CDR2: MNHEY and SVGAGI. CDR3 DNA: TGTGCCAGCAGTTACTCCTGGGATGGGGAGCAGTACTTC. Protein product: CASSYSWDGEQYF.

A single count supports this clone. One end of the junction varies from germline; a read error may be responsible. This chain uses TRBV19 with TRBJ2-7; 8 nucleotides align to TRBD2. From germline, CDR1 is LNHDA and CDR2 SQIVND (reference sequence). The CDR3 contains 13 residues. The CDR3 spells CASSIGLAGERYF. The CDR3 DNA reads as TGTGCCAGTAGTATAGGGCTAGCGGGCGAGCGGTACTTC.

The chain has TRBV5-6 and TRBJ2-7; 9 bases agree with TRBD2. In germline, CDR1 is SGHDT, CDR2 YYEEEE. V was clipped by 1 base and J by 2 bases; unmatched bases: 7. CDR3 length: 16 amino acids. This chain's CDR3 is CASSLFVTSGPYEQYF. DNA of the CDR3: TGTGCCAGCAGCTTGTTCGTGACTAGCGGACCCTACGAGCAGTACTTC.

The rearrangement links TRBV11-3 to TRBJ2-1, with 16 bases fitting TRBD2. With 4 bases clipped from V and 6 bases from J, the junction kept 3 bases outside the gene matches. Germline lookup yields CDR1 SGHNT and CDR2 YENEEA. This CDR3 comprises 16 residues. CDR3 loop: CASSSGTSGRANEQFF. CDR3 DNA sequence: TGTGCCAGCAGCTCCGGGACTAGCGGGAGGGCCAATGAGCAGTTCTTC. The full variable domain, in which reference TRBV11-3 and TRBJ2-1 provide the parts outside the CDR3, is EAGVVQSPRYKIIEKKQPVAFWCNPISGHNTLYWYLQNLGQGPELLIRYENEEAVDDSQLPKDRFSAERLKGVDSTLKIQPAELGDSAVYLCASSSGTSGRANEQFFGPGTRLTVL.

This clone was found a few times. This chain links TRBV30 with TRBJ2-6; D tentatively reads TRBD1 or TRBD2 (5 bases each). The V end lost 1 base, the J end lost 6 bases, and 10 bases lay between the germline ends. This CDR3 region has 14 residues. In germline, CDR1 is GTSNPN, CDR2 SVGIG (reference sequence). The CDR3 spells CAWSAGTEANVLTF. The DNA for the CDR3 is TGTGCCTGGAGTGCCGGGACGGAGGCCAACGTCCTGACTTTC.

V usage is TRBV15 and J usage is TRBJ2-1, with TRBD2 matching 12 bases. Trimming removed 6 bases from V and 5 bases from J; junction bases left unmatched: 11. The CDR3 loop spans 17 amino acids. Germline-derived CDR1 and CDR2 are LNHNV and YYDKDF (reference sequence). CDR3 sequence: CATRPRTSGTQDNEQFF. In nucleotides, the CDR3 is TGTGCCACCAGGCCTCGGACTAGCGGGACCCAAGACAATGAGCAGTTCTTC.

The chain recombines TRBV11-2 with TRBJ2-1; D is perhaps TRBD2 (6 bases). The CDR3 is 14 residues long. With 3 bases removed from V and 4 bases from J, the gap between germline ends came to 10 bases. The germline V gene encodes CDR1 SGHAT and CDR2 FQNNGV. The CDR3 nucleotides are TGTGCCAGCAGCTTGAGTGGACTATACAATGAGCAGTTCTTC. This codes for CASSLSGLYNEQFF.

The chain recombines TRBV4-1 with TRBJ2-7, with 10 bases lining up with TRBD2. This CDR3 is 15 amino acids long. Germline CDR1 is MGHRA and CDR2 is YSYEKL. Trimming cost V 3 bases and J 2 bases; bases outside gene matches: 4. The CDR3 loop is CASSQQLAGTYEQYF. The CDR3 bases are TGCGCCAGCAGCCAGCAACTAGCGGGGACCTACGAGCAGTACTTC.

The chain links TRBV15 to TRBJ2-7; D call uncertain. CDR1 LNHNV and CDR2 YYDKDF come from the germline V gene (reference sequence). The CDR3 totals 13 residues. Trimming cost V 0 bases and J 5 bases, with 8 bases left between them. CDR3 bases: TGTGCCACCAGCAGAGATCTCGGAGACGAGCAGTACTTC. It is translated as CATSRDLGDEQYF.

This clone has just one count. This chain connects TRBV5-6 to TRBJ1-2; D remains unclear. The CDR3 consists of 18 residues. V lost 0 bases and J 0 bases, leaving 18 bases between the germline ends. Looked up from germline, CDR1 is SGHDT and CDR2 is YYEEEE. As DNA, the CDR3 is TGTGCCAGCAGCTTGGTATGGGCCTCGGACGGTTCTAACTATGGCTACACCTTC. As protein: CASSLVWASDGSNYGYTF.

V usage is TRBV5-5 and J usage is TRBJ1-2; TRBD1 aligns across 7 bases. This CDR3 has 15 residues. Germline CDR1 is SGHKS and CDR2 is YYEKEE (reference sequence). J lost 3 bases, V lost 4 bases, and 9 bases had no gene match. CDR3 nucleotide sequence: TGTGCCAGCAGCCCAAGACAGGGAGGGGACTATGGCTACACCTTC. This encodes CASSPRQGGDYGYTF.

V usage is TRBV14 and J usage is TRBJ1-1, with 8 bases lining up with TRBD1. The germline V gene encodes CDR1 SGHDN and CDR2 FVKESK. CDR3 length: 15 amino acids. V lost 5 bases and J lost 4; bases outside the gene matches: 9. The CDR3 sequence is CASSNFRGPGTEAFF. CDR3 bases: TGTGCCAGCAGCAACTTCAGGGGGCCGGGCACTGAAGCTTTCTTT.

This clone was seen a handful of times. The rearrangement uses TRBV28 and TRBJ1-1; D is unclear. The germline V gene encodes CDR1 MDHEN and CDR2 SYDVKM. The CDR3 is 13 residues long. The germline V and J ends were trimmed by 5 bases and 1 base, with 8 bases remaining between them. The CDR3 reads CASSGPRNTEAFF. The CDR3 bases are TGTGCCAGCAGTGGGCCTAGGAACACTGAAGCTTTCTTT.

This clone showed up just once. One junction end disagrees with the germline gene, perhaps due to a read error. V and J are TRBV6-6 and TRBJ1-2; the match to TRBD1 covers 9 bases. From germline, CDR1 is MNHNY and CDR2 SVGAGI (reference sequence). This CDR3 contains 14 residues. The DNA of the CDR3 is TGTGCCATCAGTGAGCTGGGACAGGGCTATGGCTACACCTTC. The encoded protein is CAISELGQGYGYTF.

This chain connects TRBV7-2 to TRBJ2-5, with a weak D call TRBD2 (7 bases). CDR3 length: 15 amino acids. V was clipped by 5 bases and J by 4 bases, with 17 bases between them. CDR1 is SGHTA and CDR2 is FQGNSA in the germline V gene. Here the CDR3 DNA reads TGTGCCAGCAGCCCGCTGGCGGGGGCGGGAGAGACCCAGTACTTC. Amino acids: CASSPLAGAGETQYF.

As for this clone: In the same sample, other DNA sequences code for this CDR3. CDR3 protein: CAWSPGLPYNEQFF. The CDR3 nucleotides are TGTGCCTGGAGTCCCGGACTACCTTACAATGAGCAGTTCTTC. The rearrangement uses TRBV30 and TRBJ2-1; D is perhaps TRBD2 (6 bases). This CDR3 comprises 14 residues. Germline loops: CDR1 GTSNPN, CDR2 SVGIG (reference sequence). V was clipped by 2 bases and J by 4 bases, with 12 bases between them. The full variable domain, with the rest looked up from reference TRBV30 and TRBJ2-1, is SQTIHQWPATLVQPVGSPLSLECTVEGTSNPNLYWYRQAAGRGLQLLFYSVGIGQISSEVPQNLSASRPQDRQFILSSKKLLLSDSGFYLCAWSPGLPYNEQFFGPGTRLTVL.

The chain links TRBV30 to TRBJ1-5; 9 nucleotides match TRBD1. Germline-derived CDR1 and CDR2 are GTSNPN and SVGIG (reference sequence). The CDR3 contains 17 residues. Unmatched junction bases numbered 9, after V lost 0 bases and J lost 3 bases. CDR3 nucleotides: TGTGCCTGGAGTGTATTGATTCGGGACAGGGCCAATCAGCCCCAGCATTTT. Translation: CAWSVLIRDRANQPQHF.

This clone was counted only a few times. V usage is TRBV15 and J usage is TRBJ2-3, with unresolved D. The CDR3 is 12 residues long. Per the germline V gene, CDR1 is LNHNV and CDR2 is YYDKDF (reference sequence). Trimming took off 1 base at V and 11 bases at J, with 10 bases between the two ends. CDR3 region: CATSRVDGRQYF. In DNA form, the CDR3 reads TGTGCCACCAGCAGAGTCGATGGTAGGCAGTATTTT.

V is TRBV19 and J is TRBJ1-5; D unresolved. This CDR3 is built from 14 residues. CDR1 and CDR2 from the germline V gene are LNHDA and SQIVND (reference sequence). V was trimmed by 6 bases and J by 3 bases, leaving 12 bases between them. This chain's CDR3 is CASSLLGSNQPQHF. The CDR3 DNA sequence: TGTGCCAGTAGCCTTCTTGGTTCCAATCAGCCCCAGCATTTT.

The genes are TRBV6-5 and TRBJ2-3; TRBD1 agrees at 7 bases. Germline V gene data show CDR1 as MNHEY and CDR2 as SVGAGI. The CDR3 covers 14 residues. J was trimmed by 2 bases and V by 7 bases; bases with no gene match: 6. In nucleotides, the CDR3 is TGTGCCAGCACGGGACAGCCCTTCACAGATACGCAGTATTTT. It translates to CASTGQPFTDTQYF.

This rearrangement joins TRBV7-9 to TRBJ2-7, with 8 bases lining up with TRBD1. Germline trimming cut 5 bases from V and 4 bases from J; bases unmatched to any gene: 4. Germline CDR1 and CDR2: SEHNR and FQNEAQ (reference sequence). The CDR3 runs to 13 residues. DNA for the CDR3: TGTGCCAGCAGCCGGACAGGGCGGTACGAGCAGTACTTC. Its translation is CASSRTGRYEQYF.

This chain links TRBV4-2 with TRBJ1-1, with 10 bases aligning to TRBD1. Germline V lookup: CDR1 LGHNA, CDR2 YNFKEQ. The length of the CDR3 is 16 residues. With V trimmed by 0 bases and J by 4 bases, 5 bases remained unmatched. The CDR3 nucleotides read TGTGCCAGCAGCCAAGATGGGGGACAGGGGAGCACTGAAGCTTTCTTT. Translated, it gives CASSQDGGQGSTEAFF.

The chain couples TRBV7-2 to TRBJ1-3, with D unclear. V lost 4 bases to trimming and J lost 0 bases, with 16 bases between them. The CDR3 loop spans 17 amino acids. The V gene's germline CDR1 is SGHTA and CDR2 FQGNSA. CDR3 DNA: TGTGCCAGCAGCTCCCCCCGGACGGGGTTCTCTGGAAACACCATATATTTT. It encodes CASSSPRTGFSGNTIYF. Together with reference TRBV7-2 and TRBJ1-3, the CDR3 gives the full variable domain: GAGVSQSPSNKVTEKGKDVELRCDPISGHTALYWYRQSLGQGLEFLIYFQGNSAPDKSGLPSDRFSAERTGGSVSTLTIQRTQQEDSAVYLCASSSPRTGFSGNTIYFGEGSWLTVV.

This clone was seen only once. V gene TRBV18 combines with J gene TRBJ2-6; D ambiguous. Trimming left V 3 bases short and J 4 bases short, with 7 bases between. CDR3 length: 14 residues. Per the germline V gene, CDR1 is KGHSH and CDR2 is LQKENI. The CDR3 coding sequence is TGTGCCAGCTCACCGGGGATCGGGGCCAACGTCCTGACTTTC. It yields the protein CASSPGIGANVLTF. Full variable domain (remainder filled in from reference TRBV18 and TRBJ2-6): NAGVMQNPRHLVRRRGQEARLRCSPMKGHSHVYWYRQLPEEGLKFMVYLQKENIIDESGMPKERFSAEFPKEGPSILRIQQVVRGDSAAYFCASSPGIGANVLTFGAGSRLTVL.

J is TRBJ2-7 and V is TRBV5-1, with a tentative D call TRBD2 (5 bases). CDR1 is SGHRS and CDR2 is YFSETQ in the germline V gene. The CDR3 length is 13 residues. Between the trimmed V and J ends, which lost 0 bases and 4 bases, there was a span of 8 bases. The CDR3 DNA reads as TGCGCCAGCAGCTTGGCCGGGGAGTACGAGCAGTACTTC. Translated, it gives CASSLAGEYEQYF.